This T cell receptor (beta chain) was captured in a study of T cells in Graves' hyperthyroidism and ophthalmopathy. Study details: It was at initial diagnosis, before any treatment, that peripheral blood was collected.

This clonotype occurred a few times. Its cognate antigen is unknown. Amplification yielded TCR beta CDR3 regions, with RNA transcripts as the source. During a first-round RT-PCR of the TCR CDR3, the HTBI primer set was used. TCRdb passed the multiplex PCR reads through MiXCR, listing each CDR3 protein once. Of about 270,000 distinct CDR3 sequences listed, roughly 20% are singletons. The CDR3 is made up of 15 amino acids. Germline trimming cut 7 bases from V and 0 bases from J; bases unmatched to any gene: 8. Regarding the study as a whole: Most thyroid clonotypes expanded above 0.001 were also detected in blood.

The clonotype comes from a man aged 30-40 years with Graves' ophthalmopathy. The chain uses TRBV12-3 or TRBV12-4 and TRBJ1-1; 7 bases fit TRBD1. Sequenced: blood. The CDR3 sequence is CASTPGDSLNTEAFF. DNA of the CDR3: TGTGCCAGCACCCCTGGGGACAGTTTGAACACTGAAGCTTTCTTT.